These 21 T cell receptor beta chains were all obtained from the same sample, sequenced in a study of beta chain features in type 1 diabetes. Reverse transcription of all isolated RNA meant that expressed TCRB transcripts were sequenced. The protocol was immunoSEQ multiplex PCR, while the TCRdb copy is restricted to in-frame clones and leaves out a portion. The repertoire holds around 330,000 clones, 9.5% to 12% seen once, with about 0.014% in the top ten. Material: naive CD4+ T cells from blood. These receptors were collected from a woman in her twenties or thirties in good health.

This CDR3 is CAWSVGGVSYEQYF. For the CDR3, the DNA is TGTGCCTGGAGCGTGGGAGGGGTCTCCTACGAGCAGTACTTC. V and J are TRBV30 and TRBJ2-5; 7 bases agree with TRBD2. TRBJ2-7 matches the DNA end more closely, so the J call is doubtful. This CDR3 contains 14 residues. Germline assignment: CDR1 GTSNPN and CDR2 SVGIG (reference sequence).

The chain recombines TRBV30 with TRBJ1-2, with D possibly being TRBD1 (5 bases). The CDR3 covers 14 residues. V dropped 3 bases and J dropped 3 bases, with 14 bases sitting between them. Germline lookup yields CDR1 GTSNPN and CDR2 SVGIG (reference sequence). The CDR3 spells CAWSLGESYYGYTF. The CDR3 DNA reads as TGTGCCTGGAGCTTAGGGGAAAGCTACTATGGCTACACCTTC.

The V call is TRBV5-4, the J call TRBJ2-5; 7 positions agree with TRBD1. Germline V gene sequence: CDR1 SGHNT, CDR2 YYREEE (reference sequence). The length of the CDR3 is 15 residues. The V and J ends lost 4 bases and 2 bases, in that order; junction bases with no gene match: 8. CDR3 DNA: TGTGCCAGCAGCCCTCGACAGGGATGGCAAGAGACCCAGTACTTC. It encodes CASSPRQGWQETQYF.

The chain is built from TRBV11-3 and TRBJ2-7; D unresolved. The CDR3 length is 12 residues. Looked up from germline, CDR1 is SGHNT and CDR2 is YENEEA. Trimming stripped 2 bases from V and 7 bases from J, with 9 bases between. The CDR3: CASSLILSEQYF. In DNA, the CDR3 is TGTGCCAGCAGCTTAATCCTCTCTGAGCAGTACTTC.

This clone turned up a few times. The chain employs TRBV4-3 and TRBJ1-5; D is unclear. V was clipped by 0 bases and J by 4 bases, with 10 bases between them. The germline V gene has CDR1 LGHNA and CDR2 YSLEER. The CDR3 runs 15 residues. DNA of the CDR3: TGCGCCAGCAGCCAAGATTATTACGGGAATCAGCCCCAGCATTTT. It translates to CASSQDYYGNQPQHF.

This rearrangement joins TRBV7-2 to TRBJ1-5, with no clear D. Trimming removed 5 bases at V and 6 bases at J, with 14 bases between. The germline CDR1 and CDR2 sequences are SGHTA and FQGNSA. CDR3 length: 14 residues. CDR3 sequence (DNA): TGTGCCAGCAGCCAAGCCCCATCTGGTCAGCCCCAGCATTTT. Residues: CASSQAPSGQPQHF.

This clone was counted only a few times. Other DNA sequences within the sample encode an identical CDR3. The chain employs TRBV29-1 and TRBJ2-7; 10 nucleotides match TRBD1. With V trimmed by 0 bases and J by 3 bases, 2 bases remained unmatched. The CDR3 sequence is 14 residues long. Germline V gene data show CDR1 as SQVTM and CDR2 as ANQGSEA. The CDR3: CSVEDRDRGYEQYF. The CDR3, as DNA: TGCAGCGTTGAAGATCGGGACAGGGGCTACGAGCAGTACTTC.

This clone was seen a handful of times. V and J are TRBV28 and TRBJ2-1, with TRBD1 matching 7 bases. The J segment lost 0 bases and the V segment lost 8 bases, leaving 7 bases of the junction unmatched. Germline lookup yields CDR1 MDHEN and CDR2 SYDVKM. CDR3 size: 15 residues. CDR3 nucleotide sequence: TGTGCCAGCCTGGGTCCAGGGGGCTCCTACAATGAGCAGTTCTTC. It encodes CASLGPGGSYNEQFF.

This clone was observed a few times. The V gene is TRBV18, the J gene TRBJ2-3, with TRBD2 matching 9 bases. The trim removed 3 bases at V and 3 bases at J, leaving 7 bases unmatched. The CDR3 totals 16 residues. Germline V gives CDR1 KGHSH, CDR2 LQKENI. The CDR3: CASSPQTSGITDTQYF. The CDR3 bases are TGTGCCAGCTCACCCCAGACTAGCGGAATAACAGATACGCAGTATTTT.

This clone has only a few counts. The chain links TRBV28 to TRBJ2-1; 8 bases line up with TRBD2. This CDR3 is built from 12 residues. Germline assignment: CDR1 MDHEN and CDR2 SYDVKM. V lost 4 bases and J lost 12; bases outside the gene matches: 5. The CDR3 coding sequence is TGTGCCAGCAGTTCTGGACTAGCCGGGCAGTTCTTC. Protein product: CASSSGLAGQFF.

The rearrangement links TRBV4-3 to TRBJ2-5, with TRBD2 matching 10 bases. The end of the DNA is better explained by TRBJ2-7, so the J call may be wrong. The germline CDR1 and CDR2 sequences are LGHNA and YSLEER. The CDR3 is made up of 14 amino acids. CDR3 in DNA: TGCGCCAGCAGCCAAAGCGGGAGGGAGTACGAGCAGTACTTC. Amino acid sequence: CASSQSGREYEQYF.

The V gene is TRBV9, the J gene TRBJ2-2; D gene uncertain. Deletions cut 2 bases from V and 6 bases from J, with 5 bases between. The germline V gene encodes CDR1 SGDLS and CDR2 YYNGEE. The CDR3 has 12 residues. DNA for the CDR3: TGTGCCAGCAGCGTTGTCTCCGGGGAGCTGTTTTTT. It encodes CASSVVSGELFF.

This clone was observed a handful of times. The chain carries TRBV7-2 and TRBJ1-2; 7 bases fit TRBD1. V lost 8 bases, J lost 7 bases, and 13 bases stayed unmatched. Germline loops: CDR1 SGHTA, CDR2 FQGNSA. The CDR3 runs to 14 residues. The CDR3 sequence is CASFPPGQLVGYTF. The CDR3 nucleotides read TGTGCCAGCTTCCCTCCGGGACAGTTGGTTGGCTACACCTTC.

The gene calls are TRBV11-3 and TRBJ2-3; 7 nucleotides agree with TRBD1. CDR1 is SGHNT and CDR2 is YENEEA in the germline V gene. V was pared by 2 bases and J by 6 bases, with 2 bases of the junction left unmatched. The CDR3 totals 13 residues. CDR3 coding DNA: TGTGCCAGCAGCTTAACAGGGGCCGATACGCAGTATTTT. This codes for CASSLTGADTQYF.

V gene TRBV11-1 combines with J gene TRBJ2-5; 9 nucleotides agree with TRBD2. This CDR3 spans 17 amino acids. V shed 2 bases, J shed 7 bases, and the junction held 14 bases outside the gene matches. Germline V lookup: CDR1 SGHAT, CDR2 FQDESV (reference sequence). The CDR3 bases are TGTGCCAGCAGCTTACAACTTAGCGGGAGTCTTAAAGGGACCCAGTACTTC. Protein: CASSLQLSGSLKGTQYF.

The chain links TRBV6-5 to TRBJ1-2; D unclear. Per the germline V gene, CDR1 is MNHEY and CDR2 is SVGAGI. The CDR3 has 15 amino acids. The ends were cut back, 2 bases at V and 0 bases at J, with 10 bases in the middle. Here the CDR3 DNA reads TGTGCCAGCAGTTACGTGTCGGGTCCTAACTATGGCTACACCTTC. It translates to CASSYVSGPNYGYTF.

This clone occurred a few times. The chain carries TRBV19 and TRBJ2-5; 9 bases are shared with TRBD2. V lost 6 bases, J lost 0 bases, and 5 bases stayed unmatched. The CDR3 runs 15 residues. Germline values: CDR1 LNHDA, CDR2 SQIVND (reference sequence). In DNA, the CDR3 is TGTGCCAGTAGCGGCTGGACTAGCGACCAAGAGACCCAGTACTTC. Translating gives CASSGWTSDQETQYF.

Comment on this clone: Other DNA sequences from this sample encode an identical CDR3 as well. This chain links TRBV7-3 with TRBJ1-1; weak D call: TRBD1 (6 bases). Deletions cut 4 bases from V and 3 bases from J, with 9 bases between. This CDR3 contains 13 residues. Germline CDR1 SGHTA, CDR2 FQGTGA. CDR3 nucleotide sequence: TGTGCCAGCAGCTCACAGGGAGACACTGAAGCTTTCTTT. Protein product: CASSSQGDTEAFF.

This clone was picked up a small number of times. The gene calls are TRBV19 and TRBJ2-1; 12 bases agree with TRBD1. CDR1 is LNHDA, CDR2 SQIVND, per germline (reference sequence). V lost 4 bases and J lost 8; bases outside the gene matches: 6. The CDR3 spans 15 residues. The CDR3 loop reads CASSTGTGGFDEQFF. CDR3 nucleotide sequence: TGTGCCAGTAGTACCGGGACAGGGGGCTTCGATGAGCAGTTCTTC.

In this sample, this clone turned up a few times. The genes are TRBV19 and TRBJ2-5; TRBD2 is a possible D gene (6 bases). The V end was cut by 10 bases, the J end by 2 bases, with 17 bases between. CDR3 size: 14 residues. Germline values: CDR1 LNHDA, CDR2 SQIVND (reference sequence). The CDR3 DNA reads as TGTGCCACCACCGGGTCTAGCGCACAAGAGACCCAGTACTTC. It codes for CATTGSSAQETQYF. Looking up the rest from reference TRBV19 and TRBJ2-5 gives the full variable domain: DGGITQSPKYLFRKEGQNVTLSCEQNLNHDAMYWYRQDPGQGLRLIYYSQIVNDFQKGDIAEGYSVSREKKESFPLTVTSAQKNPTAFYLCATTGSSAQETQYFGPGTRLLVL.

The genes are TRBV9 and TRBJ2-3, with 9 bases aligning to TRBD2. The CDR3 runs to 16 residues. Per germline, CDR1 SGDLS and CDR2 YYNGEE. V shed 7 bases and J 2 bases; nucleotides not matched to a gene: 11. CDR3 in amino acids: CASSSGLAGFTDTQYF. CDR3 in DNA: TGTGCCAGCTCCTCGGGGCTAGCGGGGTTCACAGATACGCAGTATTTT.